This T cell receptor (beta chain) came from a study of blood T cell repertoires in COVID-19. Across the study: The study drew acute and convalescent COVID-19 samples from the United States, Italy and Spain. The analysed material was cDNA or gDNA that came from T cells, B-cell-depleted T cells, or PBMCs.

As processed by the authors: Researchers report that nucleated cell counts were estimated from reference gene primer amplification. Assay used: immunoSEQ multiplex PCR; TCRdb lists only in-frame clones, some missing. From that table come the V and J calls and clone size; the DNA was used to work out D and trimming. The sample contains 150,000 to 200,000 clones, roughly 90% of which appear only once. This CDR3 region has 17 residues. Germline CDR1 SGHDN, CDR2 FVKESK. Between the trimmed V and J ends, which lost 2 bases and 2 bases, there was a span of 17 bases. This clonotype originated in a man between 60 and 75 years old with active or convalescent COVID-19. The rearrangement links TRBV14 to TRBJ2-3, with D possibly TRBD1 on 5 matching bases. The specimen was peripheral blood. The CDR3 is CASSQLQGRAHTDTQYF. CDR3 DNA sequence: TGTGCCAGCAGCCAACTCCAGGGAAGGGCACACACAGATACGCAGTATTTT.